This is a list of T cell receptor beta chains from one sample in a study of lymphopenia after photon versus proton radiotherapy. Repertoires were generated with immunoSEQ multiplex PCR, while TCRdb's copy carries only in-frame clones and drops some. The table shows about 29,000 clones, with roughly 87% occurring only once. Sequenced material: peripheral blood, taken from a patient treated with proton-based radiotherapy. Every receptor here comes from an older woman with cholangiocarcinoma. Some clones in this sample may be carry-over from other donors' samples. CDR3s include the opening cysteine and the closing phenylalanine or tryptophan. D genes are given only for firm matches. Not all rows give a size; the values are once, few, many and, for expanded clones, a class.

>-|TRBJ1-5|-|TRBV19
TGTGCCAGTAGTAGGGGGTTGGGCAATCAGCCCCAGCATTTT
CASSRGLGNQPQHF
>-|TRBJ2-7|-|TRBV29-1
TGCAGCGTTGTAATTCCCGGCAGGGGAGTCCACGAGCAGTACTTC
CSVVIPGRGVHEQYF
>-|TRBJ2-1|TRBD2|TRBV7-2
TGTGCCAGCAGCTTATCCCCCCCCACTAGCGGGAGTTCTGAGCAGTTCTTC
CASSLSPPTSGSSEQFF
>-|TRBJ2-1|-|TRBV10-3
TGTGCCATTACACCCGGGGGTCCTGAGCAGTTCTTC
CAITPGGPEQFF
>few|TRBJ2-1|TRBD2|TRBV2
TGTGCCAGCACCCTCGGGGGACTAGCGGCCAAGAATGAGCAGTTCTTC
CASTLGGLAAKNEQFF
>-|TRBJ2-7|TRBD2|TRBV29-1
TGCAGCGCAAGAACTAGCGGGACCGAGCAGTACTTC
CSARTSGTEQYF
>-|TRBJ2-6|-|TRBV30
TGTGCCCTCAGGTCCCCCCGGCGGGGGGCCAACGTCCTGACTTTC
CALRSPRRGANVLTF
>-|TRBJ2-5|-|TRBV11-3
TGTGCCAGCAGCCCAAGCCCCTCCGTAAGAGAGACCCAGTACTTC
CASSPSPSVRETQYF
>-|TRBJ2-7|-|TRBV6-5
TGTGCCAGCAAGTGGCAGAACGACGAGCAGTACTTC
CASKWQNDEQYF
>-|TRBJ2-3|TRBD2|TRBV5-1
TGCGCCAGCAGCTTCCCAGCGGGAGGGCCGAAAGATACGCAGTATTTT
CASSFPAGGPKDTQYF
>-|TRBJ2-7|TRBD2|TRBV27
TGTGCCAGCAGGCAACCGGGACTAGCGGGAAGAGAGCAGTACTTC
CASRQPGLAGREQYF
>-|TRBJ2-7|-|TRBV9
TGTGCCAGCAGCGCTACCGGGATAGCCTACGAGCAGTACTTC
CASSATGIAYEQYF
>-|TRBJ2-5|-|TRBV7-9
TGTGCCAGCAGCCTAGAGACCCAGTACTTC
CASSLETQYF
>once|TRBJ1-3|TRBD1|TRBV7-8
TGTGCCAGCAGCTTAGCAGGGGGCCGGGACACCATATATTTT
CASSLAGGRDTIYF
>few|TRBJ1-6|-|TRBV4-1
TGCGCCAGCAGCCCGGAGGGACACAGCAATTCACCCCTCCACTTT
CASSPEGHSNSPLHF
>-|TRBJ2-5|-|TRBV27
TGTGCCAGCAGTCCCGAACCCAACCCACGGGGAGAGACCCAGTACTTC
CASSPEPNPRGETQYF
>once|TRBJ2-7|-|TRBV4-3
TGCGCCAGCAGCCAAGACCGCGGCAGGGGAGGGGAGCAGTACTTC
CASSQDRGRGGEQYF
>once|TRBJ1-4|-|TRBV27
TGTGCCAGCAGTTCCAGGGCGGGGGGTGAAAAACTGTTTTTT
CASSSRAGGEKLFF
>once|TRBJ1-4|-|TRBV5-1
TGCGCCAGCAACTCCGGGGGAGTTGAAAAACTGTTTTTT
CASNSGGVEKLFF
>-|TRBJ2-3|-|TRBV7-2
TGTGCCAGCACCCCGGACGTAGGGACAGATACGCAGTATTTT
CASTPDVGTDTQYF
>-|TRBJ2-3|-|TRBV9
TGTGCCAGCAGCGGTACCACAGATACGCAGTATTTT
CASSGTTDTQYF
>-|TRBJ2-2|-|TRBV29-1
TGCAGCGTTGTAGGTGGTAAAAGCACCGGGGAGCTGTTTTTT
CSVVGGKSTGELFF
>-|TRBJ2-1|-|TRBV18
TGTGCCAGCTCACCACGGGAAGGACGAAATGAGCAGTTCTTC
CASSPREGRNEQFF